This entry is about one T cell receptor beta chain. The data derive from a study of blood T cell repertoires in COVID-19. Overall study: Samples of COVID-19 (acute and convalescent) were obtained from the United States, Italy and Spain. Nucleic acid was either cDNA or gDNA, and it came from T cells, B-cell-depleted T cells, or PBMCs.

This CDR3 has 16 residues. V shed 5 bases, J shed 2 bases, and the junction held 9 bases outside the gene matches. Per germline, CDR1 MGHDK and CDR2 SYGVNS. Under the authors' procedure: The assay estimated nucleated cells by amplifying reference gene primers. TCRdb keeps only in-frame clones here, not all; method: immunoSEQ multiplex PCR. V and J calls and clone size follow that table, whereas D and trimming were derived from the DNA. The profile shows about 92,000 clones, less than 85% of them singletons. The sequence derives from a middle-aged man who had recovered from COVID-19. Sequenced material: peripheral blood. The V gene is TRBV25-1, the J gene TRBJ2-7; 10 nucleotides line up with TRBD2. CDR3 in DNA: TGTGCCAGCAGTCTAGGACTAGCGGCCTCTACCTACGAGCAGTACTTC. Translating it yields CASSLGLAASTYEQYF.